The clone carrying this T cell receptor beta chain was seen repeatedly, ten times or more. Priming with a constant-region primer yielded TCR beta cDNA from about 450 ng total RNA. Three nested multiplex PCR rounds, a slightly modified ARM-PCR method, built the TCR beta libraries. PCR rounds one and two used TRBV1-TRBV30 forward primers with a C-beta reverse primer for about 9 cycles each. From the multiplex PCR reads, TCRdb called clonotypes with MiXCR, one entry per CDR3 protein. The data hold approximately 340,000 distinct CDR3 sequences, with 65% observed a single time. These data belong to a study of tumor-infiltrating lymphocytes in primary liver carcinoma. The V end lost 6 bases, the J end lost 3 bases, and 12 bases lay between the germline ends. Germline V CDR1 and CDR2: MNHEY, SVGEGT. This CDR3 is 14 amino acids long. The study extracted blood RNA from unsorted whole blood and also extracted germline DNA.

This sequence was found in a man aged 35 to 55 with primary liver carcinoma and hepatitis B virus infection. The source material was peripheral blood. This chain connects TRBV6-2 or TRBV6-3 to TRBJ2-1; D is uncertain. Written as DNA, the CDR3 is TGTGCCAGCAGAAGACGGGCCCTCTACAATGAGCAGTTCTTC. Translated: CASRRRALYNEQFF.